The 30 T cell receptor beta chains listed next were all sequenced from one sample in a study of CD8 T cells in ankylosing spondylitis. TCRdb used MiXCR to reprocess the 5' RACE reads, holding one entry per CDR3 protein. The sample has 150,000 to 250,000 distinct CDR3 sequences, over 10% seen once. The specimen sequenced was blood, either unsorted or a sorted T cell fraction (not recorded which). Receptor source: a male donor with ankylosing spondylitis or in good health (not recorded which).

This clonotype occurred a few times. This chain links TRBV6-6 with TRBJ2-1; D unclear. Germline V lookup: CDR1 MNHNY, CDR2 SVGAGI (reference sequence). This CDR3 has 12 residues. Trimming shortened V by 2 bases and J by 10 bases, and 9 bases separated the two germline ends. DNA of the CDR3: TGTGCCAGCAGTTACCGGACCGGGGAGCAGTTCTTC. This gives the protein CASSYRTGEQFF.

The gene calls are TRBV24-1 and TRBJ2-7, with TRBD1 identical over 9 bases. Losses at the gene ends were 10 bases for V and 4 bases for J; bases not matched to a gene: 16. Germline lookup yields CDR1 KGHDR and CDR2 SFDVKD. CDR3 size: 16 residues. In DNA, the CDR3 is TGTGCCACACCGAAAGGGTCGAGGACAGGGGATTACGAGCAGTACTTC. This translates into CATPKGSRTGDYEQYF.

CDR3 sequence reads: CASSPRPQGLGTEAFF. For the CDR3, the DNA is TGTGCCAGCAGCCCCCGGCCCCAGGGGTTGGGCACTGAAGCTTTCTTT. The chain couples TRBV7-9 to TRBJ1-1, with D possibly TRBD1 on 6 matching bases. The CDR3 loop spans 16 amino acids. CDR1 is SEHNR and CDR2 is FQNEAQ in the germline V gene (reference sequence). The V and J ends lost 5 bases and 4 bases respectively, with 20 bases between them. Full variable domain (remainder filled in from reference TRBV7-9 and TRBJ1-1): DTGVSQNPRHKITKRGQNVTFRCDPISEHNRLYWYRQTLGQGPEFLTYFQNEAQLEKSRLLSDRFSAERPKGSFSTLEIQRTEQGDSAMYLCASSPRPQGLGTEAFFGQGTRLTVV.

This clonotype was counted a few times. The CDR3 reads CASSRDRGSELFF. CDR3 sequence (DNA): TGTGCCAGCAGTAGGGACAGGGGGTCGGAGCTGTTTTTT. V gene TRBV12-3 or TRBV12-4 combines with J gene TRBJ2-2; TRBD1 agrees at 11 bases. Trimming took 5 bases from V and 10 from J; bases not matched to a gene: 3. The CDR3 sequence is 13 residues long.

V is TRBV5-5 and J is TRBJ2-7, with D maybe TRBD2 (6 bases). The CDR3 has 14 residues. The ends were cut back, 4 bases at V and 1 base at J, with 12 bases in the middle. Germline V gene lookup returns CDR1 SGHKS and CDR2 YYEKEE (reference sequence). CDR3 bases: TGTGCCAGCAGCGGGATGACTAGTTCCTACGAGCAGTACTTC. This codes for CASSGMTSSYEQYF.

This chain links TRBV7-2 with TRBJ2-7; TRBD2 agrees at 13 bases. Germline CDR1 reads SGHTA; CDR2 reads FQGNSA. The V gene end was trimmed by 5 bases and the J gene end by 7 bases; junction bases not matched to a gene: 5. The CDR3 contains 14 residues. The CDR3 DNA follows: TGTGCCAGCAGCCCACCGACTAGCGGGAGGGAGCAGTACTTC. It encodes CASSPPTSGREQYF.

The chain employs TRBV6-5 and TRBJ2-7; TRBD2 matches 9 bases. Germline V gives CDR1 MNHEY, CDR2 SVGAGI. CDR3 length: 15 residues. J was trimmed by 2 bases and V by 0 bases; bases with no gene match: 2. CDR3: CASSYSPSGTYEQYF. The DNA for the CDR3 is TGTGCCAGCAGTTACTCCCCTAGCGGGACCTACGAGCAGTACTTC.

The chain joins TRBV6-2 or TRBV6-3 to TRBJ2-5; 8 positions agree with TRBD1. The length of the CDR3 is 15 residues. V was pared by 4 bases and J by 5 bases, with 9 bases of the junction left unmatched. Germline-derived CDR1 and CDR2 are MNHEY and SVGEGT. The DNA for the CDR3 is TGTGCCAGCAGTTCCCCCACCACAGGGGGTGAGACCCAGTACTTC. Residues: CASSSPTTGGETQYF.

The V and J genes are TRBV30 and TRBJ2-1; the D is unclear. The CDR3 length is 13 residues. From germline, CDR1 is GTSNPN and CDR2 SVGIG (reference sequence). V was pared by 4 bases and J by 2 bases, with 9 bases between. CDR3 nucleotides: TGTGCCTGGAACGGGCTCGCCTACAATGAGCAGTTCTTC. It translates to CAWNGLAYNEQFF.

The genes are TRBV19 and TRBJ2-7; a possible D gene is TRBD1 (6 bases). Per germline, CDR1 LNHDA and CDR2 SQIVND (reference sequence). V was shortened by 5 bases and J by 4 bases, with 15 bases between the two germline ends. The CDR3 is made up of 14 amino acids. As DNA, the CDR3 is TGTGCCAGTAGTCCAGGACAGATTCCTTACGAGCAGTACTTC. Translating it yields CASSPGQIPYEQYF.

CDR3 sequence: CSVTGEDYGYTF. The CDR3 DNA is TGCAGCGTGACAGGGGAGGACTATGGCTACACCTTC. The rearrangement joins TRBV29-1 to TRBJ1-2; 8 positions agree with TRBD1. Germline V gene sequence: CDR1 SQVTM, CDR2 ANQGSEA. The CDR3 has 12 residues. Trimming took 6 bases from V and 3 from J; bases not matched to a gene: 3.

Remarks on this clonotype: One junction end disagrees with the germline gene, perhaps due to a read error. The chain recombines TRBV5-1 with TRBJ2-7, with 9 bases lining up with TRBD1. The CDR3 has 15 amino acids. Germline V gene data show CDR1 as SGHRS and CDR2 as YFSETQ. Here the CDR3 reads CASSLGQGPKYEQYF. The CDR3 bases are TGCGCCAGCAGTTTGGGACAGGGCCCTAAATACGAGCAGTACTTC.

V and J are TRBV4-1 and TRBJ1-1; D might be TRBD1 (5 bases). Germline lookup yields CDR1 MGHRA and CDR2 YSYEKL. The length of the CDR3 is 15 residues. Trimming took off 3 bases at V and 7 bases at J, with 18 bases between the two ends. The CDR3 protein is CASSHRSALQGEAFF. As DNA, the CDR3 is TGCGCCAGCAGCCATCGGTCGGCCCTCCAGGGTGAAGCTTTCTTT.

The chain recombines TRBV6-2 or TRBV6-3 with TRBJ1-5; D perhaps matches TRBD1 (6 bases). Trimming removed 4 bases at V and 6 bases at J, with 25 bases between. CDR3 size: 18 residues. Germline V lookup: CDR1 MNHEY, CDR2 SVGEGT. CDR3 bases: TGTGCCAGCAGTTTCTTCAGATGGAGGGGGGCTTCACGTCAGCCCCAGCATTTT. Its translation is CASSFFRWRGASRQPQHF.

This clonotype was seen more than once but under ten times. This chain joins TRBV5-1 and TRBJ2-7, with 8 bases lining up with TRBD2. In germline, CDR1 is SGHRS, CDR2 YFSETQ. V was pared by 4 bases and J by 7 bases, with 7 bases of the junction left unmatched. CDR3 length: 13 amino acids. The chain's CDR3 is CASSPGTREEQYF. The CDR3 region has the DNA TGCGCCAGCAGCCCAGGGACTAGGGAGGAGCAGTACTTC.

The CDR3 is CASQGRAGINEQFF. CDR3 DNA sequence: TGTGCCTCCCAAGGGAGGGCAGGGATTAATGAGCAGTTCTTC. This sequence joins TRBV6-4 and TRBJ2-1; 7 nucleotides align to TRBD2. V was clipped by 11 bases and J by 7 bases; unmatched bases: 14. CDR1 MRHNA and CDR2 SNTAGT come from the germline V gene. The CDR3 covers 14 residues.

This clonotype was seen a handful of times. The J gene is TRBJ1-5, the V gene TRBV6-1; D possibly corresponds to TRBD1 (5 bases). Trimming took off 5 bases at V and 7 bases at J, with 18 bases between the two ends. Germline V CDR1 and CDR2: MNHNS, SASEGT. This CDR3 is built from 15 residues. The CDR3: CASSQRGTGLQPQHF. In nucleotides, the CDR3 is TGTGCCAGCAGTCAGAGGGGCACAGGACTGCAGCCCCAGCATTTT.

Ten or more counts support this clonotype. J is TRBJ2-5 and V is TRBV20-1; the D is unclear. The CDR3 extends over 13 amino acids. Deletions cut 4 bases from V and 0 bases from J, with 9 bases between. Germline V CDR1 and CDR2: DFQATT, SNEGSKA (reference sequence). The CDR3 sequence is CSANRRNQETQYF. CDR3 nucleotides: TGCAGTGCTAACCGACGGAACCAAGAGACCCAGTACTTC.

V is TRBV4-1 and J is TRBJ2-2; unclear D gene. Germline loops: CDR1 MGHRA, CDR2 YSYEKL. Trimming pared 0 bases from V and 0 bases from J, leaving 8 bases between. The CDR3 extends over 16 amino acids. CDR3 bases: TGCGCCAGCAGCCAAGATGGCGGAACGAACACCGGGGAGCTGTTTTTT. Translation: CASSQDGGTNTGELFF.

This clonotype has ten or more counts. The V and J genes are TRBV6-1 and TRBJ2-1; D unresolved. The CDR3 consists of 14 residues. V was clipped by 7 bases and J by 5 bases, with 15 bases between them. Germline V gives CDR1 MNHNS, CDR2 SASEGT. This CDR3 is CASNKDGVHNEQFF. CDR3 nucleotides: TGTGCCAGCAACAAGGACGGAGTCCACAATGAGCAGTTCTTC.

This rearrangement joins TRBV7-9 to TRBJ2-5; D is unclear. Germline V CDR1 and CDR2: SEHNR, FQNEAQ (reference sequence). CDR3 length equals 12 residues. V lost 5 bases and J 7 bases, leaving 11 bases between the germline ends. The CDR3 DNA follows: TGTGCCAGCAGCACCCGACCGGGGACCCAGTACTTC. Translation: CASSTRPGTQYF.

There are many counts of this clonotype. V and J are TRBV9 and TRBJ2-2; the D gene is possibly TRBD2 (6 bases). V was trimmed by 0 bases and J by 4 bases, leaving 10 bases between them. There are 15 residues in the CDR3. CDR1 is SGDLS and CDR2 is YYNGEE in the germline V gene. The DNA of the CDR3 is TGTGCCAGCAGCGTAGATGGCGGGATCACCGGGGAGCTGTTTTTT. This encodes CASSVDGGITGELFF.

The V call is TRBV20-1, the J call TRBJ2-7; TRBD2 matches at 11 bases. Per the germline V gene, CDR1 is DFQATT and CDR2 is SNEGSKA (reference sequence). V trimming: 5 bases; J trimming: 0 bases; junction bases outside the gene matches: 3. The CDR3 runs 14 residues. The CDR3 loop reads CSAFTSGSSYEQYF. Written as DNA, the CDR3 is TGCAGTGCTTTTACTAGCGGGAGCTCCTACGAGCAGTACTTC.

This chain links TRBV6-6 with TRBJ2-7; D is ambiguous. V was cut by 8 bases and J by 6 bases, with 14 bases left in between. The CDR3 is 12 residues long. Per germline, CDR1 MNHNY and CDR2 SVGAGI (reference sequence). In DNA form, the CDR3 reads TGTGCCAGCTGCAACCGCCTCTCCGAGCAGTACTTC. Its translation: CASCNRLSEQYF.

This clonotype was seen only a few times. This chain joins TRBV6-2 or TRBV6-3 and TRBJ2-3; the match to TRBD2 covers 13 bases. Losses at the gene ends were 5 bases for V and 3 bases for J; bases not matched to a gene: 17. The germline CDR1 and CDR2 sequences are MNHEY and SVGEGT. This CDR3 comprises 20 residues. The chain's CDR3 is CASSTRLAGGREGETDTQYF. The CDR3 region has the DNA TGTGCCAGCAGTACCCGACTAGCGGGGGGCCGGGAGGGGGAAACAGATACGCAGTATTTT.

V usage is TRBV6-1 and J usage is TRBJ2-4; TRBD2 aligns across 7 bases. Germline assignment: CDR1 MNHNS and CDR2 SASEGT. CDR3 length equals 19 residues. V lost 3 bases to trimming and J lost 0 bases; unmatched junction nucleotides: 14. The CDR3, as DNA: TGTGCCAGCAGTGAGCTAGCGGAAGAGTGGGGGGTAGCCAAAAACATTCAGTACTTC. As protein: CASSELAEEWGVAKNIQYF.

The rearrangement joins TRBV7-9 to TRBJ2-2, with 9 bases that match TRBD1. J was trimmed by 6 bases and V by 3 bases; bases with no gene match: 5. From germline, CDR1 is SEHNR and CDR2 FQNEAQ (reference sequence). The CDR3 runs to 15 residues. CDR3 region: CASSLGQGVAGELFF. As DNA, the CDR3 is TGTGCCAGCAGCTTGGGACAGGGTGTGGCCGGGGAGCTGTTTTTT. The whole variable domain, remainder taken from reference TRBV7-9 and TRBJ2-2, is DTGVSQNPRHKITKRGQNVTFRCDPISEHNRLYWYRQTLGQGPEFLTYFQNEAQLEKSRLLSDRFSAERPKGSFSTLEIQRTEQGDSAMYLCASSLGQGVAGELFFGEGSRLTVL.

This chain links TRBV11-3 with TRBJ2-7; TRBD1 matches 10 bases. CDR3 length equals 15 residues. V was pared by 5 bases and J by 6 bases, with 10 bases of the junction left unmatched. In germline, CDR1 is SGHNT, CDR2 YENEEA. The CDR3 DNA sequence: TGTGCCAGCAGCACCCACGACCGGGACAGGGGCGAGCAGTACTTC. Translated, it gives CASSTHDRDRGEQYF.

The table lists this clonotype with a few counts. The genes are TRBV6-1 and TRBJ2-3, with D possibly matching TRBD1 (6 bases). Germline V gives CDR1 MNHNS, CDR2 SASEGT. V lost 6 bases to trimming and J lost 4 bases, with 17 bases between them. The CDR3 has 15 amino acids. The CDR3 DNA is TGTGCCAGCAGCGCCATTTTGACAGGTTCAGATACGCAGTATTTT. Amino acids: CASSAILTGSDTQYF.

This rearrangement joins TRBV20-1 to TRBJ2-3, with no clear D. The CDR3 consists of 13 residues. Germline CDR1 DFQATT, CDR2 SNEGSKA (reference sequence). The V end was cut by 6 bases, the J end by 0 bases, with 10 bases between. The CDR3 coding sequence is TGCAGTGCCGGTCAGCGAAGCACAGATACGCAGTATTTT. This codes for CSAGQRSTDTQYF.